Sequencing of this T cell receptor beta chain was carried out in a study of tumor-infiltrating lymphocytes in localized non-small cell lung cancer. Study results and caveats: No T-cell fraction difference was seen between IM1 and IM2 tumors.

Profiled with immunoSEQ multiplex PCR; TCRdb holds only in-frame clones, not every one. The sample yields 15,000 to 20,000 clones, 73% seen once. This clone was recorded only once. Its target is unknown. The sequenced sample was lung tumor tissue. This sequence originates from a human donor with non-small cell lung cancer.

Here the CDR3 reads CASSLSTEAFF. CDR3 nucleotide sequence: TGTGCCAGCAGTTTGAGCACTGAAGCTTTCTTT. The V call is TRBV28, the J call TRBJ1-1; no definite D call. This CDR3 has 11 residues. The ends were cut back, 3 bases at V and 4 bases at J, with 3 bases in the middle. Germline V gene data show CDR1 as MDHEN and CDR2 as SYDVKM.